One and the same sample provided the 30 T cell receptor beta chains below, sequenced in a study of cytomegalovirus exposure and HLA in healthy donors. Primers included in the PCR were 60 Vbeta and 13 Jbeta primers. Clones were read by immunoSEQ multiplex PCR, and TCRdb kept only the in-frame ones, dropping some. Among around 140,000 clones listed, approximately 78% were seen once. The specimen sequenced was PBMCs. The receptors were gathered from a woman between 45 and 65 years old in good health and CMV-seropositive.

The rearrangement uses TRBV5-1 and TRBJ1-6; 8 bases map to TRBD1. The CDR3 spans 18 residues. J was trimmed by 3 bases and V by 5 bases; bases with no gene match: 13. Germline V lookup: CDR1 SGHRS, CDR2 YFSETQ. CDR3 sequence: CASRLELGTGGYNSPLHF. In DNA form, the CDR3 reads TGCGCCAGCAGACTGGAGCTCGGGACAGGAGGCTATAATTCACCCCTCCACTTT.

V is TRBV6-6 and J is TRBJ1-1, with 9 nucleotides matching TRBD1. Germline V CDR1 and CDR2: MNHNY, SVGAGI (reference sequence). V shed 4 bases, J shed 9 bases, and the junction held 3 bases outside the gene matches. The length of the CDR3 is 12 residues. Here the CDR3 DNA reads TGTGCCAGCAGTTTGGACAGGGGACAAGCTTTCTTT. This gives the protein CASSLDRGQAFF.

The J gene is TRBJ1-3, the V gene TRBV2; weak D call: TRBD1 (5 bases). The CDR3 consists of 15 residues. Between the trimmed V and J ends, which lost 6 bases and 0 bases, there was a span of 12 bases. Per germline, CDR1 SNHLY and CDR2 FYNNEI. The CDR3 DNA follows: TGTGCCAGCAGCCTACAGGTCTACTCTGGAAACACCATATATTTT. It yields the protein CASSLQVYSGNTIYF.

V and J are TRBV18 and TRBJ2-2; D is perhaps TRBD1 (6 bases). Germline V lookup: CDR1 KGHSH, CDR2 LQKENI. The CDR3 loop spans 17 amino acids. With 0 bases removed from V and 4 bases from J, the gap between germline ends came to 15 bases. The CDR3 is CASSPPPGAEATGELFF. The CDR3 DNA follows: TGTGCCAGCTCACCACCGCCAGGGGCTGAAGCCACCGGGGAGCTGTTTTTT.

This clone was counted once. J is TRBJ2-1 and V is TRBV18, with 11 positions matching TRBD1. This CDR3 region has 15 residues. Germline V CDR1 and CDR2: KGHSH, LQKENI. J was trimmed by 8 bases and V by 5 bases; bases with no gene match: 8. CDR3 bases: TGTGCCAGCTCAGGAACGGGACAGGGGGTCTATGAGCAGTTCTTC. Translating it yields CASSGTGQGVYEQFF.

The chain employs TRBV28 and TRBJ2-1; no definite D call. V lost 3 bases, J lost 0 bases, and 12 bases lay in between. This CDR3 contains 16 residues. CDR1 and CDR2 (germline): MDHEN, SYDVKM. As DNA, the CDR3 is TGTGCCAGCAGTTTTTTCGGTATTTCCTCCTACAATGAGCAGTTCTTC. It translates to CASSFFGISSYNEQFF.

The chain combines TRBV2 with TRBJ1-5; D perhaps matches TRBD1 (6 bases). The CDR3 has 16 amino acids. V was cut by 3 bases and J by 6 bases, with 18 bases left in between. Germline values: CDR1 SNHLY, CDR2 FYNNEI. This CDR3 reads CASSDGQTILSQPQHF. The CDR3 DNA reads TGTGCCAGCAGTGATGGACAGACAATTCTTAGTCAGCCCCAGCATTTT. Variable domain in full (rest from reference TRBV2 and TRBJ1-5): EPEVTQTPSHQVTQMGQEVILRCVPISNHLYFYWYRQILGQKVEFLVSFYNNEISEKSEIFDDQFSVERPDGSNFTLKIRSTKLEDSAMYFCASSDGQTILSQPQHFGDGTRLSIL.

The CDR3 coding sequence is TGCGCCAGCAGCCAAGAAAGATCACTAGCGGGGGGGCCGGGAGGAGATACGCAGTATTTT. This gives the protein CASSQERSLAGGPGGDTQYF. The rearrangement uses TRBV4-1 and TRBJ2-3, with 13 positions matching TRBD2. The CDR3 length is 20 residues. The germline V gene has CDR1 MGHRA and CDR2 YSYEKL. The ends lost 0 bases at V and 5 bases at J; junction bases unmatched: 14.

The V gene is TRBV19, the J gene TRBJ2-7; TRBD1 matches at 8 bases. The germline gives CDR1 LNHDA, CDR2 SQIVND (reference sequence). The V and J ends lost 9 bases and 5 bases, in that order; junction bases with no gene match: 9. This CDR3 region has 13 residues. CDR3: CASSRQGANEQYF. The CDR3 DNA follows: TGTGCCAGCTCCCGGCAGGGGGCTAACGAGCAGTACTTC.

The DNA of the CDR3 is TGCGCCAGCAGCTTTCAGGGGGTTCAGAACACCGGGGAGCTGTTTTTT. Amino acid sequence: CASSFQGVQNTGELFF. The chain combines TRBV4-3 with TRBJ2-2; TRBD1 matches 7 bases. This CDR3 contains 16 residues. The germline V gene has CDR1 LGHNA and CDR2 YSLEER. The ends lost 5 bases at V and 1 base at J; junction bases unmatched: 7.

This chain links TRBV2 with TRBJ2-1; tentative D call: TRBD2 (5 bases). Germline CDR1 SNHLY, CDR2 FYNNEI. This CDR3 has 13 residues. Trimming stripped 6 bases from V and 3 bases from J, with 9 bases between. CDR3 region: CASSPGDYNEQFF. CDR3 sequence (DNA): TGTGCCAGCAGCCCCGGGGACTACAATGAGCAGTTCTTC.

This clone was detected only once. The chain joins TRBV27 to TRBJ2-7, with 9 bases that match TRBD2. V was clipped by 5 bases and J by 2 bases; unmatched bases: 10. Germline CDR1 reads MNHEY; CDR2 reads SMNVEV (reference sequence). The CDR3 contains 16 residues. CDR3 nucleotide sequence: TGTGCCAGCAGTCCCGATTTTGGCGGGAGGGCCTACGAGCAGTACTTC. As protein: CASSPDFGGRAYEQYF.

This chain connects TRBV7-2 to TRBJ2-3; TRBD2 aligns across 9 bases. CDR3 size: 14 residues. The V and J ends lost 1 base and 5 bases, in that order; junction bases with no gene match: 1. Germline-derived CDR1 and CDR2 are SGHTA and FQGNSA. In DNA form, the CDR3 reads TGTGCCAGCAGCTTAGGGACTAGCGAAGATACGCAGTATTTT. Translated, it gives CASSLGTSEDTQYF.

This clone has just a few counts. J is TRBJ1-1 and V is TRBV5-6, with D perhaps TRBD1 (5 bases). This CDR3 is built from 14 residues. CDR1 and CDR2 from the germline V gene are SGHDT and YYEEEE. V was pared by 4 bases and J by 1 base, with 11 bases between. CDR3: CASSRGGENTEAFF. CDR3 bases: TGTGCCAGCAGCCGGGGAGGGGAGAACACTGAAGCTTTCTTT.

The CDR3 protein is CAWSPDSNQPQHF. CDR3 nucleotides: TGTGCCTGGAGTCCAGATAGCAATCAGCCCCAGCATTTT. This sequence joins TRBV30 and TRBJ1-5, with no clear D. Trimming took off 2 bases at V and 0 bases at J, with 5 bases between the two ends. This CDR3 comprises 13 residues. CDR1 GTSNPN and CDR2 SVGIG come from the germline V gene (reference sequence).

The genes are TRBV7-2 and TRBJ1-5; D unresolved. The CDR3 length is 12 residues. The germline V gene has CDR1 SGHTA and CDR2 FQGNSA. The V end lost 2 bases, the J end lost 8 bases, and 7 bases lay between the germline ends. CDR3: CASSLNIEPQHF. Here the CDR3 DNA reads TGTGCCAGCAGCTTAAATATTGAGCCCCAGCATTTT.

The chain carries TRBV30 and TRBJ2-3; TRBD1 might be the D (6 bases). The CDR3 extends over 10 amino acids. Deletions cut 4 bases from V and 11 bases from J, with 10 bases between. The germline V gene has CDR1 GTSNPN and CDR2 SVGIG (reference sequence). This CDR3 is CAWKGTRQYF. The CDR3 DNA sequence: TGTGCCTGGAAAGGGACAAGGCAGTATTTT. The full variable domain, its missing parts supplied by reference TRBV30 and TRBJ2-3, is SQTIHQWPATLVQPVGSPLSLECTVEGTSNPNLYWYRQAAGRGLQLLFYSVGIGQISSEVPQNLSASRPQDRQFILSSKKLLLSDSGFYLCAWKGTRQYFGPGTRLTVL.

J is TRBJ2-5 and V is TRBV27; no clear D. This CDR3 is 14 amino acids long. V was trimmed by 2 bases and J by 5 bases, leaving 12 bases between them. Looked up from germline, CDR1 is MNHEY and CDR2 is SMNVEV (reference sequence). In nucleotides, the CDR3 is TGTGCCAGCAGTTTACAAGTATCCGGGGAGACCCAGTACTTC. Amino acid sequence: CASSLQVSGETQYF.

The chain combines TRBV5-5 with TRBJ2-7, with D possibly being TRBD1 or TRBD2 (5 bases each). CDR3 length: 13 residues. Deletions cut 4 bases from V and 4 bases from J, with 12 bases between. The germline gives CDR1 SGHKS, CDR2 YYEKEE (reference sequence). CDR3 nucleotide sequence: TGTGCCAGCAGCGTGGGACGGAGATACGAGCAGTACTTC. Translated: CASSVGRRYEQYF. The variable domain in full, completed from reference TRBV5-5 and TRBJ2-7, reads DAGVTQSPTHLIKTRGQQVTLRCSPISGHKSVSWYQQVLGQGPQFIFQYYEKEERGRGNFPDRFSARQFPNYSSELNVNALLLGDSALYLCASSVGRRYEQYFGPGTRLTVT.

This clone was counted once. The chain has TRBV27 and TRBJ2-5, with 10 bases aligning to TRBD1. Germline V gene data show CDR1 as MNHEY and CDR2 as SMNVEV (reference sequence). The CDR3 runs to 15 residues. Losses at the gene ends were 4 bases for V and 2 bases for J; bases not matched to a gene: 4. The CDR3 sequence is CASSSGQGGQETQYF. In DNA, the CDR3 is TGTGCCAGCAGTTCAGGACAGGGGGGTCAAGAGACCCAGTACTTC.

This clone was picked up one time. The chain combines TRBV7-8 with TRBJ2-3, with a possible D match to TRBD2 (6 bases). The CDR3 has 14 residues. V was shortened by 5 bases and J by 2 bases, with 11 bases between the two germline ends. Germline V lookup: CDR1 SGHVS, CDR2 FQNEAQ. The CDR3 protein is CASSLWGVTDTQYF. CDR3 nucleotide sequence: TGTGCCAGCAGCCTCTGGGGGGTCACAGATACGCAGTATTTT.

The chain joins TRBV6-5 to TRBJ1-1; D is ambiguous. Germline V gene lookup returns CDR1 MNHEY and CDR2 SVGAGI. V was trimmed by 4 bases and J by 1 base, leaving 13 bases between them. CDR3 length: 15 residues. This chain's CDR3 is CASSWLGGRNTEAFF. CDR3 nucleotides: TGTGCCAGCAGTTGGCTCGGCGGAAGGAACACTGAAGCTTTCTTT.

This clone was seen just once. This chain uses TRBV7-6 with TRBJ2-5, with TRBD2 matching 11 bases. This CDR3 region has 15 residues. Germline-derived CDR1 and CDR2 are SGHVS and FNYEAQ. V trimming: 5 bases; J trimming: 7 bases; junction bases outside the gene matches: 9. The CDR3 DNA reads TGTGCCAGCAGCAATATCGCCCTAGCGGGGGGGACCCAGTACTTC. The encoded protein is CASSNIALAGGTQYF.

This clone was observed a single time. V gene TRBV7-3 combines with J gene TRBJ2-7, with D uncertain. V lost 1 base to trimming and J lost 5 bases, with 15 bases between them. CDR1 SGHTA and CDR2 FQGTGA come from the germline V gene. The CDR3 runs to 15 residues. The CDR3 sequence: CASSLMAAAIDEQYF. CDR3 bases: TGTGCCAGCAGCTTAATGGCGGCGGCGATCGACGAGCAGTACTTC.

The rearrangement uses TRBV12-5 and TRBJ1-1, with D possibly being TRBD1 (5 bases). Germline CDR1 LGHNT, CDR2 FRNRAP. Trimming left V 2 bases short and J 1 base short, with 8 bases between. The CDR3 is 14 residues long. For the CDR3, the DNA is TGTGCTAGTGGTTTGAGGGACTCGAACACTGAAGCTTTCTTT. Translated, it gives CASGLRDSNTEAFF. The variable domain in full, completed from reference TRBV12-5 and TRBJ1-1, reads DARVTQTPRHKVTEMGQEVTMRCQPILGHNTVFWYRQTMMQGLELLAYFRNRAPLDDSGMPKDRFSAEMPDATLATLKIQPSEPRDSAVYFCASGLRDSNTEAFFGQGTRLTVV.

The chain joins TRBV19 to TRBJ2-3; D unresolved. The CDR3 sequence is 14 residues long. V lost 0 bases and J 0 bases, leaving 4 bases between the germline ends. Germline CDR1 LNHDA, CDR2 SQIVND (reference sequence). The CDR3 bases are TGTGCCAGTAGTATAGACGGGAGCACAGATACGCAGTATTTT. Translating gives CASSIDGSTDTQYF.

Written as DNA, the CDR3 is TGTGCCTGGAGCCGGAACTATGGCTACACCTTC. Protein: CAWSRNYGYTF. The genes are TRBV30 and TRBJ1-2; D not certain. The CDR3 is 11 residues long. Trimming stripped 3 bases from V and 2 bases from J, with 4 bases between. Looked up from germline, CDR1 is GTSNPN and CDR2 is SVGIG (reference sequence).

The V and J genes are TRBV6-5 and TRBJ2-7, with D perhaps matching TRBD1 (5 bases). This CDR3 contains 12 residues. Trimming took 4 bases from V and 4 from J, leaving 8 bases between them. Germline loops: CDR1 MNHEY, CDR2 SVGAGI. For the CDR3, the DNA is TGTGCCAGCAGTTCGACAGAGTACGAGCAGTACTTC. It translates to CASSSTEYEQYF.

The CDR3: CASSLRGAEEQFF. The CDR3 DNA reads as TGTGCCAGCAGCTTACGGGGGGCCGAAGAGCAGTTCTTC. The chain uses TRBV7-9 and TRBJ2-1; perhaps TRBD2 as D (7 bases). The germline V gene has CDR1 SEHNR and CDR2 FQNEAQ (reference sequence). This CDR3 contains 13 residues. The V end was cut by 2 bases, the J end by 10 bases, with 12 bases between.

This clone was counted a few times. The V gene is TRBV19, the J gene TRBJ2-7, with 7 bases identical to TRBD1. The germline gives CDR1 LNHDA, CDR2 SQIVND (reference sequence). This CDR3 contains 15 residues. With V trimmed by 6 bases and J by 2 bases, 10 bases remained unmatched. CDR3 loop: CASRQGQGVTYEQYF. CDR3 sequence (DNA): TGTGCCAGTAGACAAGGCCAGGGGGTAACCTACGAGCAGTACTTC.